The rows below give T cell receptor beta chains drawn from one sample of a study of T cell repertoires in ileal Crohn's disease. This table comes from immunoSEQ multiplex PCR, and its TCRdb copy is limited to in-frame clones, with some not included. The sample lists approximately 2,200 clones, roughly 90% seen once, with about 6.5% in the top ten. Sequenced material: ileal tissue. The receptors were sampled from an adult with Crohn's disease. CDR3s include the opening cysteine and the closing phenylalanine or tryptophan. The D gene is left open where the match is weak. Size tells how often a clone was seen (once, few, many) or the class of an expanded clone, and some rows leave it out.

j_gene | d_gene | abundance | v_gene | CDR3aa | CDR3nt
TRBJ2-5 | . | once | TRBV7-2 | CASSLVGQQETQYF | TGTGCCAGCAGCTTAGTCGGACAGCAAGAGACCCAGTACTTC
TRBJ1-1 | TRBD1 | . | TRBV11-2 | CASSSRLSDRGPEAFF | TGTGCCAGCAGTTCTCGTCTTTCGGACAGGGGGCCTGAAGCTTTCTTT
TRBJ2-7 | TRBD1 | once | TRBV5-1 | CASSPRQGASEQYF | TGCGCCAGCAGTCCTAGGCAGGGGGCGAGCGAGCAGTACTTC
TRBJ1-6 | . | . | TRBV2 | CASSGGEAYNSPLHF | TGTGCCAGCAGTGGAGGGGAGGCCTATAATTCACCCCTCCACTTT
TRBJ2-4 | TRBD2 | . | TRBV5-4 | CASSGSRTSGGLSPKNIQYF | TGTGCCAGCAGCGGAAGCCGGACTAGCGGGGGTTTATCCCCCAAAAACATTCAGTACTTC
TRBJ1-5 | . | . | TRBV18 | CASSPSQTGPSNQPQHF | TGTGCCAGCTCACCATCTCAGACAGGCCCTAGCAATCAGCCCCAGCATTTT
TRBJ1-1 | . | . | TRBV19 | CASSIIHDRNTEAFF | TGTGCCAGTAGTATAATTCATGACAGAAACACTGAAGCTTTCTTT
TRBJ2-1 | TRBD1 | . | TRBV6-1 | CASSVVGQNYNEQFF | TGTGCCAGCAGTGTAGTGGGACAGAACTACAATGAGCAGTTCTTC
TRBJ1-6 | . | . | TRBV5-1 | CASSDKGGSNSPLHF | TGCGCCAGCAGTGACAAAGGGGGTTCCAATTCACCCCTCCACTTT
TRBJ1-2 | . | . | TRBV4-2 | CASSQDHSRYGYTF | TGTGCCAGCAGCCAAGACCACTCGCGGTATGGCTACACCTTC
TRBJ2-4 | . | . | TRBV15 | CATSRGRAVAKNIQYF | TGTGCCACCAGCAGAGGGCGGGCTGTAGCCAAAAACATTCAGTACTTC
TRBJ1-2 | . | . | TRBV2 | CASRWTGNYGYTF | TGTGCCAGCAGATGGACTGGGAACTATGGCTACACCTTC
TRBJ2-7 | TRBD1 | . | TRBV19 | CASAGTGVPYEQYF | TGTGCCAGTGCCGGGACAGGAGTCCCCTACGAGCAGTACTTC
TRBJ2-4 | TRBD1 | . | TRBV12-5 | CASGTTGEAKNIQYF | TGTGCTAGTGGAACGACAGGGGAAGCCAAAAACATTCAGTACTTC
TRBJ1-1 | TRBD1 | . | TRBV18 | CASNRGLNTEAFF | TGTGCCAGCAACAGGGGGCTGAACACTGAAGCTTTCTTT
TRBJ2-7 | TRBD1 | few | TRBV4-3 | CASSQEVLNRGYEQYF | TGCGCCAGCAGCCAAGAAGTATTAAACAGGGGGTACGAGCAGTACTTC
TRBJ1-1 | . | . | TRBV7-2 | CASSLEAGRPNTEAFF | TGTGCCAGCAGCTTAGAAGCGGGACGGCCGAACACTGAAGCTTTCTTT
TRBJ1-6 | . | . | TRBV6-4 | CASRPRDSPLHF | TGTGCCAGCAGACCCAGGGATTCACCCCTCCACTTT
TRBJ2-1 | . | . | TRBV2 | CASSPQGIHYNEQFF | TGTGCCAGCAGCCCACAGGGAATTCACTACAATGAGCAGTTCTTC
TRBJ2-3 | TRBD2 | . | TRBV5-8 | CASRLRGSGYRVDTQYF | TGTGCCAGCAGACTGCGGGGTAGCGGGTACCGTGTAGATACGCAGTATTTT
TRBJ1-6 | . | . | TRBV7-9 | CASTQQGTNSPLHF | TGTGCCAGCACTCAGCAAGGGACAAATTCACCCCTCCACTTT
TRBJ2-1 | . | . | TRBV4-3 | CASSQDPGSYNEQFF | TGCGCCAGCAGCCAAGATCCGGGGTCCTACAATGAGCAGTTCTTC
TRBJ1-2 | TRBD1 | . | TRBV7-9 | CASSPTGLGYGYTF | TGTGCCAGCAGCCCGACAGGGTTAGGCTATGGCTACACCTTC
TRBJ1-2 | . | . | TRBV4-1 | CASSQDFRTAANYGYTF | TGCGCCAGCAGCCAAGATTTTCGGACAGCTGCTAACTATGGCTACACCTTC
TRBJ1-1 | TRBD1 | . | TRBV4-1 | CASSRTGNTEAFF | TGCGCCAGCAGCCGGACAGGGAACACTGAAGCTTTCTTT
TRBJ2-7 | . | . | TRBV9 | CASSLQGIEGYEQYF | TGTGCCAGCAGCTTACAGGGAATTGAGGGCTACGAGCAGTACTTC
TRBJ1-3 | . | . | TRBV5-1 | CASSLGGSDTIYF | TGCGCCAGCAGCTTGGGAGGGTCGGACACCATATATTTT
TRBJ2-7 | . | . | TRBV7-8 | CASSWGQGPYEQYF | TGTGCCAGCAGCTGGGGGCAGGGTCCATACGAGCAGTACTTC
TRBJ2-7 | . | . | TRBV15 | CATSRERGGTYEQYF | TGTGCCACCAGCAGAGAGCGAGGGGGTACCTACGAGCAGTACTTC
TRBJ2-7 | . | . | TRBV7-7 | CASSLAAGYEQYF | TGTGCCAGCAGCTTAGCCGCAGGGTACGAGCAGTACTTC
TRBJ2-7 | . | . | TRBV30 | CAWSVSSSYEQYF | TGTGCCTGGAGTGTAAGTAGCTCCTACGAGCAGTACTTC
TRBJ1-1 | TRBD1 | . | TRBV10-3 | CAISEPGQGNTEAFF | TGTGCCATCAGTGAGCCGGGACAGGGGAACACTGAAGCTTTCTTT
TRBJ1-6 | . | . | TRBV7-8 | CASSLELGGLPLHF | TGTGCCAGCAGCTTAGAACTCGGAGGATTACCCCTCCACTTT
TRBJ2-1 | . | few | TRBV13 | CASSLGSGNEQFF | TGTGCCAGCAGCTTGGGTTCGGGGAATGAGCAGTTCTTC
TRBJ1-1 | . | . | TRBV15 | CATSSTGEAFF | TGTGCCACCAGCAGCACCGGGGAAGCTTTCTTT
TRBJ2-5 | TRBD2 | . | TRBV7-2 | CASSLVATSGETQYF | TGTGCCAGCAGCTTAGTAGCGACTAGCGGGGAGACCCAGTACTTC
TRBJ2-5 | TRBD2 | once | TRBV11-2 | CASSLDSGGGRETQYF | TGTGCCAGCAGCTTAGATTCGGGGGGGGGCCGGGAGACCCAGTACTTC
TRBJ2-2 | . | . | TRBV6-5 | CASTLTGGTGELFF | TGTGCCAGCACTCTTACCGGGGGCACCGGGGAGCTGTTTTTT
TRBJ2-7 | TRBD2 | . | TRBV7-9 | CASSLGGTRGGSEQYF | TGTGCCAGCAGCTTAGGGGGTACGCGGGGGGGAAGCGAGCAGTACTTC
TRBJ1-3 | . | . | TRBV11-2 | CASSRDRDMEDTIYF | TGTGCCAGCAGCAGAGACCGGGACATGGAAGACACCATATATTTT
TRBJ1-3 | . | . | TRBV9 | CASSPSSGNTIYF | TGTGCCAGCAGCCCTAGCTCTGGAAACACCATATATTTT
TRBJ2-1 | . | . | TRBV5-1 | CASSLGSGLNEQFF | TGCGCCAGCAGCTTGGGTAGTGGGCTGAATGAGCAGTTCTTC
TRBJ1-1 | . | . | TRBV6-1 | CASRFRNTEAFF | TGTGCCAGCAGGTTCAGAAACACTGAAGCTTTCTTT
TRBJ1-1 | TRBD1 | . | TRBV7-2 | CASSRAQGVTEAFF | TGTGCCAGCAGCCGGGCCCAGGGGGTCACTGAAGCTTTCTTT
TRBJ2-7 | . | . | TRBV7-9 | CASSLSAGESEQYF | TGTGCCAGCAGCTTAAGCGCAGGGGAAAGCGAGCAGTACTTC
TRBJ1-2 | . | large | TRBV5-4 | CASSLSGLNYGYTF | TGTGCCAGCAGCTTGTCAGGGTTGAACTATGGCTACACCTTC
TRBJ1-5 | . | . | TRBV4-1 | CASSLGPGNNQPQHF | TGCGCCAGCAGCTTAGGTCCAGGGAACAATCAGCCCCAGCATTTT
TRBJ2-7 | TRBD2 | . | TRBV6-8 | CASWTSGGRGHEQYF | TGTGCCAGCTGGACTAGCGGGGGGCGAGGCCACGAGCAGTACTTC
TRBJ1-1 | TRBD1 | . | TRBV6-1 | CASTLTGRTEAFF | TGTGCCAGCACCTTGACAGGGCGGACTGAAGCTTTCTTT
TRBJ2-7 | . | . | TRBV9 | CASSVLPTAQTAYEQYF | TGTGCCAGCAGCGTATTACCGACAGCCCAAACGGCGTACGAGCAGTACTTC
TRBJ1-3 | . | few | TRBV5-1 | CASSRGASGNTIYF | TGCGCCAGCAGCCGGGGGGCGTCTGGAAACACCATATATTTT
TRBJ1-1 | . | once | TRBV30 | CAWSVGGRTFF | TGTGCCTGGAGTGTAGGAGGGAGGACTTTCTTT
TRBJ2-7 | TRBD1 | . | TRBV5-1 | CASSPRQGPPHEQYF | TGCGCCAGCAGCCCCAGACAGGGGCCTCCTCACGAGCAGTACTTC
TRBJ2-1 | TRBD2 | . | TRBV9 | CASSVGSGGAPYNEQFF | TGTGCCAGCAGCGTAGGCAGCGGGGGGGCCCCCTACAATGAGCAGTTCTTC
TRBJ1-4 | TRBD1 | . | TRBV6-5 | CASSYLQGANEKLFF | TGTGCCAGCAGTTACTTGCAGGGGGCAAATGAAAAACTGTTTTTT
TRBJ2-7 | TRBD1 | once | TRBV7-9 | CASSSGQESYEQYF | TGTGCCAGCAGCTCGGGACAGGAGTCCTACGAGCAGTACTTC
TRBJ2-2 | TRBD1 | . | TRBV18 | CASSPQGAGTGELFF | TGTGCCAGCTCACCCCAGGGGGCAGGCACCGGGGAGCTGTTTTTT
TRBJ1-4 | . | . | TRBV5-5 | CASSLAAASDKLFF | TGTGCCAGCAGCTTGGCCGCAGCCAGCGACAAACTGTTTTTT
TRBJ1-5 | TRBD1 | . | TRBV4-2 | CASSYGTGANQPQHF | TGTGCCAGCAGCTACGGGACAGGGGCAAATCAGCCCCAGCATTTT